Listed below are T cell receptor beta chains from one sample, sequenced in a study. TCRdb re-called the 5' RACE reads with MiXCR, one entry per CDR3 protein. The sample has about 42,000 distinct CDR3 sequences; about 20% are singletons. The sequenced sample was Tregs sorted from blood. The origin of the receptors is a female donor with breast cancer. The CDR3 runs from the conserved cysteine through the conserved F or W. D genes are given only for firm matches. Expanded clones get a size class; other rows say once, few or many, or leave the size out.

TRBJ2-6 | TRBV4-2 | . | many | TGTGCCAGCAGCCAAGGAGTTATATCAGGGGCCAACGTCCTGACTTTC | CASSQGVISGANVLTF
TRBJ2-5 | TRBV6-1 | . | many | TGTGCCAGCAGCGCCTGGACAGCCCTCGATCAAGAGACCCAGTACTTC | CASSAWTALDQETQYF
TRBJ1-2 | TRBV6-6 | TRBD1 | . | TGTGCCAGCAGTTACCCGTCCGGGACAGGGGAGGGCTACACCTTC | CASSYPSGTGEGYTF
TRBJ2-3 | TRBV27 | . | few | TGTGCCGCGGGACTTTACACAGATACGCAGTATTTT | CAAGLYTDTQYF
TRBJ1-1 | TRBV27 | . | many | TGTGCCAGCAGTTCCCGACAGAACACTGAAGCTTTCTTT | CASSSRQNTEAFF
TRBJ2-2 | TRBV6-2/TRBV6-3 | . | . | TGTGCCAGCATAGCTTCCCACAGGGTGGACACCGGGGAGCTGTTTTTT | CASIASHRVDTGELFF
TRBJ1-1 | TRBV7-6 | . | many | TGTGCCAGCAGCTTACGTCGGGGGCCTCACACTGAAGCTTTCTTT | CASSLRRGPHTEAFF
TRBJ1-6 | TRBV7-9 | . | many | TGTGCCAGCAGCCTATCCTTCACGGGTTCACCCCTCCACTTT | CASSLSFTGSPLHF
TRBJ1-1 | TRBV27 | TRBD1 | many | TGTGCCAGCAGTCCTCGGACAGGGGGGGTCTTTACTGAAGCTTTCTTT | CASSPRTGGVFTEAFF
TRBJ1-5 | TRBV6-2/TRBV6-3 | . | medium-sized | TGTGCCAGCAGTTTGGCCCACCCTGGGAGCAATCAGCCCCAGCATTTT | CASSLAHPGSNQPQHF
TRBJ1-2 | TRBV4-2 | . | . | TGTGCCAGCAGCCAAGAAGGGAGCTACACCTTC | CASSQEGSYTF
TRBJ2-5 | TRBV20-1 | . | few | TGCAGTGCTAGAGGTCGTCCTGCGACAGTCCAAGAGACCCAGTACTTC | CSARGRPATVQETQYF
TRBJ2-5 | TRBV28 | . | . | TGTGCCAGCAGTTACAGGGGAGGGCGAGAGACCCAGTACTTC | CASSYRGGRETQYF
TRBJ2-7 | TRBV28 | . | many | TGTGCCAGCAGTACCCTACAGCTGGGGTCCACCTACGAGCAGTACTTC | CASSTLQLGSTYEQYF
TRBJ1-5 | TRBV5-1 | TRBD1 | . | TGCGCCAGCAGTCGAACAGGGGAGCAGCCCCAGCATTTT | CASSRTGEQPQHF
TRBJ2-7 | TRBV12-3/TRBV12-4 | TRBD2 | many | TGTGCCAGCAGTCGACTAGCGGGAGAACGCGAGCAGTACTTC | CASSRLAGEREQYF
TRBJ1-6 | TRBV5-4 | TRBD1 | . | TGTGCCAGCGGGGACAGGAGGCGAAATTCACCCCTCCACTTT | CASGDRRRNSPLHF
TRBJ1-1 | TRBV7-9 | . | many | TGTGCCAGCAGCTTAGAGGACAGTCGTGAAGCTTTCTTT | CASSLEDSREAFF